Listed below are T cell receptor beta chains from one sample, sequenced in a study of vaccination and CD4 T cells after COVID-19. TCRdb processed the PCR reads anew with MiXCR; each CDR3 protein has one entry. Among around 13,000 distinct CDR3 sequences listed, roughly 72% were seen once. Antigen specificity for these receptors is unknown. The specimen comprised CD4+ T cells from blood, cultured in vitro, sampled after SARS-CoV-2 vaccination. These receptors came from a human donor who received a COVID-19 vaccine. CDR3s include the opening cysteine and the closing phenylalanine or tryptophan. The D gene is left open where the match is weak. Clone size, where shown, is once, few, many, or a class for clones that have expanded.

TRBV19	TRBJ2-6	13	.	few	CASIQSGANVLTF	TGTGCCAGTATTCAGTCTGGGGCCAACGTCCTGACTTTC
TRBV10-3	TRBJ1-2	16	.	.	CAISESGQRSNYGYTF	TGTGCCATCAGTGAAAGCGGACAGAGGTCTAACTATGGCTACACCTTC
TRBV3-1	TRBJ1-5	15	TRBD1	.	CASSQQTGSNQPQHF	TGTGCCAGCAGCCAACAGACAGGGAGCAATCAGCCCCAGCATTTT
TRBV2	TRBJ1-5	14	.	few	CASTEARGNQPQHF	TGTGCCAGCACCGAAGCAAGGGGTAATCAGCCCCAGCATTTT
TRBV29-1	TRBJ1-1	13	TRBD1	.	CSVEDRAGTEAFF	TGCAGCGTCGAAGACAGGGCCGGCACTGAAGCTTTCTTT
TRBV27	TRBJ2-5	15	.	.	CASSLLGGREETQYF	TGTGCCAGCAGTTTATTGGGGGGCAGGGAAGAGACCCAGTACTTC
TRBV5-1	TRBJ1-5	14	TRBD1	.	CASSLDRVNQPQHF	TGCGCCAGCAGCCTGGACAGGGTCAATCAGCCCCAGCATTTT
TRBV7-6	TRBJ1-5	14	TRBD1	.	CASSSGQGNQPQHF	TGTGCCAGCAGCTCCGGACAGGGCAATCAGCCCCAGCATTTT
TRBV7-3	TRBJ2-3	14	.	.	CASSLSPPTDTQYF	TGTGCCAGCAGCTTATCTCCCCCCACAGATACGCAGTATTTT
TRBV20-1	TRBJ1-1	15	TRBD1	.	CSARGGTGDGTEAFF	TGCAGTGCTAGAGGGGGGACAGGGGACGGAACTGAAGCTTTCTTT
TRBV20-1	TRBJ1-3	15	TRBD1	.	CSASPGQGLGNTIYF	TGCAGTGCTAGTCCCGGACAGGGGTTGGGAAACACCATATATTTT
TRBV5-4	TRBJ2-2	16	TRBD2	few	CASSLVWGGNTGELFF	TGTGCCAGCAGCTTGGTTTGGGGGGGGAACACCGGGGAGCTGTTTTTT
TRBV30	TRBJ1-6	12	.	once	CASGRRNSPLHF	TGTGCCTCAGGACGGAGGAATTCACCCCTCCACTTT
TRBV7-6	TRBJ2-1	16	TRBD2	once	CASRGLAGNTYNEQFF	TGTGCCAGCAGAGGACTAGCGGGGAACACATACAATGAGCAGTTCTTC
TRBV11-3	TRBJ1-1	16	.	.	CASSLESGSWNTEAFF	TGTGCCAGCAGCTTAGAGTCAGGGTCGTGGAACACTGAAGCTTTCTTT
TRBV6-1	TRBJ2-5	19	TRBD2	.	CASRGLWLAGLGLQETQYF	TGTGCCAGCAGGGGACTTTGGCTAGCGGGTCTCGGACTCCAAGAGACCCAGTACTTC
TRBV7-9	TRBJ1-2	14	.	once	CASSLDGANYGYTF	TGTGCCAGCAGCTTAGATGGGGCTAACTATGGCTACACCTTC
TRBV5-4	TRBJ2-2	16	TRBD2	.	CASSLVAGLETGELFF	TGTGCCAGCAGCCTTGTCGCGGGACTAGAAACCGGGGAGCTGTTTTTT
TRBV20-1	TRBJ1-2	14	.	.	CSASRASGGYGYTF	TGCAGTGCCTCGAGGGCCTCAGGAGGGTATGGCTACACCTTC
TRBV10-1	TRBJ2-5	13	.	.	CASSLQRQETQYF	TGCGCCAGCAGCTTACAGCGTCAAGAGACCCAGTACTTC
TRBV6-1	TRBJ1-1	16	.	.	CASRNIGPREGTEAFF	TGTGCCAGCAGAAATATTGGACCCCGGGAGGGGACTGAAGCTTTCTTT
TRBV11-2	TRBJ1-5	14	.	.	CASSLAGRDQPQHF	TGTGCCAGCAGCTTAGCAGGGAGGGATCAGCCCCAGCATTTT
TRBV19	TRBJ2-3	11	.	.	CASTYEGTQYF	TGTGCCAGTACTTACGAGGGTACGCAGTATTTT
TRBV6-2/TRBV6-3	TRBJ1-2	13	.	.	CASRRDWNYGYTF	TGTGCCAGCAGACGGGACTGGAACTATGGCTACACCTTC
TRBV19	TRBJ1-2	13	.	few	CASIRDFYGGYTF	TGTGCCAGTATCAGGGACTTCTATGGTGGCTACACCTTC
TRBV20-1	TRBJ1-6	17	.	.	CSARDRDIALQNSPLHF	TGCAGTGCTAGAGATCGGGACATCGCCCTCCAAAATTCACCCCTCCACTTT